The 23 T cell receptor beta chains given below trace back to one sample, sequenced in a study of blood T cell repertoires in COVID-19. Produced via immunoSEQ multiplex PCR; TCRdb's table is partial and in-frame only. The repertoire holds over 150,000 clones, with more than 75% as singletons. The specimen was peripheral blood. The receptors shown here come from a man aged 35 to 55 with acute or convalescent COVID-19.

The table lists this clone with a few counts. The genes are TRBV4-2 and TRBJ1-3; perhaps TRBD1 as D (5 bases). Germline assignment: CDR1 LGHNA and CDR2 YNFKEQ. The CDR3 runs 17 residues. The germline V and J ends were trimmed by 0 bases and 0 bases, with 12 bases remaining between them. DNA for the CDR3: TGTGCCAGCAGCCAAGATCAAGGCGGGGGCTCTGGAAACACCATATATTTT. Amino acid sequence: CASSQDQGGGSGNTIYF.

The sample holds a few counts of this clone. This rearrangement joins TRBV11-2 to TRBJ1-4; D not certain. Trimming removed 6 bases at V and 7 bases at J, with 18 bases between. The length of the CDR3 is 15 residues. Germline lookup yields CDR1 SGHAT and CDR2 FQNNGV. The CDR3 nucleotides are TGTGCCAGCAGGTCGGCGCGGGAGGCGGGTGAAAAACTGTTTTTT. It codes for CASRSAREAGEKLFF.

V usage is TRBV14 and J usage is TRBJ2-7, with D maybe TRBD2 (6 bases). The CDR3 is made up of 22 amino acids. V lost 1 base and J 2 bases, leaving 33 bases between the germline ends. From germline, CDR1 is SGHDN and CDR2 FVKESK. The DNA for the CDR3 is TGTGCCAGCAGCCAAGGTTCATCGGTAGCGGCCAACCATAGATCGAGGCCCTACGAGCAGTACTTC. Translating it yields CASSQGSSVAANHRSRPYEQYF.

This chain uses TRBV4-2 with TRBJ2-1; a possible D gene is TRBD1 (6 bases). Deletions cut 6 bases from V and 6 bases from J, with 12 bases between. The germline gives CDR1 LGHNA, CDR2 YNFKEQ. There are 13 residues in the CDR3. The CDR3 DNA reads as TGTGCCAGCAGGCTTGGACAGCTCAATGAGCAGTTCTTC. Residues: CASRLGQLNEQFF.

The rearrangement links TRBV9 to TRBJ2-1; TRBD2 matches 9 bases. The germline gives CDR1 SGDLS, CDR2 YYNGEE. V trimming: 3 bases; J trimming: 3 bases; junction bases outside the gene matches: 4. This CDR3 has 15 amino acids. CDR3 DNA: TGTGCCAGCAGCGCTAGCGGGAACATCTACAATGAGCAGTTCTTC. Amino acids: CASSASGNIYNEQFF.

The V call is TRBV6-5, the J call TRBJ1-1; 10 nucleotides line up with TRBD1. The germline V gene encodes CDR1 MNHEY and CDR2 SVGAGI. The CDR3 length is 13 residues. V shed 7 bases and J 7 bases; nucleotides not matched to a gene: 6. The CDR3 DNA reads as TGTGCCAGCACCCGAGGACAGGGGGTTGAAGCTTTCTTT. Protein product: CASTRGQGVEAFF.

CDR3 in amino acids: CASSVAVTGNLNEQFF. The CDR3 region has the DNA TGTGCCAGCAGCGTAGCAGTGACAGGTAATCTTAATGAGCAGTTCTTC. J is TRBJ2-1 and V is TRBV9, with a weak D call TRBD1 (6 bases). Germline assignment: CDR1 SGDLS and CDR2 YYNGEE. Trimming removed 0 bases at V and 7 bases at J, with 17 bases between. The CDR3 contains 16 residues.

The table lists this clone with a count of one. V and J are TRBV2 and TRBJ2-6, with D possibly being TRBD2 (5 bases). Looked up from germline, CDR1 is SNHLY and CDR2 is FYNNEI. V was clipped by 2 bases and J by 10 bases, with 12 bases between them. CDR3 length: 14 residues. The CDR3 DNA sequence: TGTGCCAGCAGTGAAAAACAGACGGGAAACGTCCTGACTTTC. As protein: CASSEKQTGNVLTF.

The V call is TRBV7-2, the J call TRBJ1-3, with D possibly TRBD1 on 5 matching bases. Germline-derived CDR1 and CDR2 are SGHTA and FQGNSA. This CDR3 spans 16 amino acids. Trimming cost V 5 bases and J 4 bases, with 18 bases left between them. CDR3 sequence (DNA): TGTGCCAGCAGCATTATGCTGGGACTGCCGGGAAACACCATATATTTT. Encoded protein: CASSIMLGLPGNTIYF.

This clone was seen a few times. The V gene is TRBV5-1, the J gene TRBJ2-3; weak D call: TRBD2 (5 bases). Looked up from germline, CDR1 is SGHRS and CDR2 is YFSETQ. V was clipped by 7 bases and J by 0 bases, with 18 bases between them. The CDR3 has 16 amino acids. The CDR3 is CASAEGERSSTDTQYF. The CDR3 DNA is TGCGCCAGCGCCGAAGGCGAGCGGTCTAGCACAGATACGCAGTATTTT.

The gene calls are TRBV18 and TRBJ1-5; TRBD1 agrees at 12 bases. The V and J ends lost 1 base and 6 bases, in that order; junction bases with no gene match: 10. Per the germline V gene, CDR1 is KGHSH and CDR2 is LQKENI. There are 18 residues in the CDR3. CDR3 nucleotide sequence: TGTGCCAGCTCACCACAGGTACCGGGACAGGGGGCTGGTCAGCCCCAGCATTTT. This codes for CASSPQVPGQGAGQPQHF.

The chain employs TRBV18 and TRBJ2-7, with TRBD2 matching over 7 bases. After removal of 3 bases from V and 3 bases from J, the junction contained 5 bases not matched to a gene. Germline V gives CDR1 KGHSH, CDR2 LQKENI. This CDR3 is built from 14 residues. The CDR3 protein is CASSPEGDYYEQYF. In DNA form, the CDR3 reads TGTGCCAGCTCACCTGAAGGGGACTACTACGAGCAGTACTTC.

The CDR3 nucleotides are TGTGCCAGCAGCCAGACCACAGGGGCAGATACGCAGTATTTT. It encodes CASSQTTGADTQYF. V and J are TRBV3-1 (or the pseudogene TRBV3-2) and TRBJ2-3; 7 bases are a match to TRBD1. Germline CDR1 LGHDT, CDR2 YNNKEL (reference sequence). The V gene end was trimmed by 3 bases and the J gene end by 4 bases; junction bases not matched to a gene: 4. This CDR3 has 14 residues.

The chain combines TRBV7-3 with TRBJ2-3, with 8 bases lining up with TRBD2. Looked up from germline, CDR1 is SGHTA and CDR2 is FQGTGA. This CDR3 spans 17 amino acids. The junction had 15 bases not matched to a gene; V was cut back by 5 bases and J by 5 bases. The DNA for the CDR3 is TGTGCCAGCAGCCCCCCGGCGGGGGGACCTTTAGGAGATACGCAGTATTTT. Translated, it gives CASSPPAGGPLGDTQYF.

This chain uses TRBV29-1 with TRBJ1-1; the match to TRBD1 covers 9 bases. The CDR3 is 15 residues long. Germline-derived CDR1 and CDR2 are SQVTM and ANQGSEA. V shed 4 bases and J 7 bases; nucleotides not matched to a gene: 13. DNA for the CDR3: TGCAGCGTTGGGGGACAGGGACCGATAACTTATGAAGCTTTCTTT. Translated, it gives CSVGGQGPITYEAFF.

The chain joins TRBV7-9 to TRBJ2-5; the match to TRBD2 covers 10 bases. The V gene's germline CDR1 is SEHNR and CDR2 FQNEAQ (reference sequence). The CDR3 consists of 16 residues. V shed 2 bases, J shed 4 bases, and the junction held 7 bases outside the gene matches. The CDR3 coding sequence is TGTGCCAGCAGCTTACTAGCGGGGGAGCTTGGAGAGACCCAGTACTTC. It encodes CASSLLAGELGETQYF.

The genes are TRBV4-3 and TRBJ1-5; D is ambiguous. This CDR3 spans 16 amino acids. CDR1 is LGHNA, CDR2 YSLEER, per germline. V lost 0 bases to trimming and J lost 6 bases, with 15 bases between them. This CDR3 is CASSQDAGGPGQPQHF. CDR3 bases: TGCGCCAGCAGCCAAGACGCGGGAGGACCTGGTCAGCCCCAGCATTTT.

The gene calls are TRBV7-8 and TRBJ1-1; D may be TRBD1 (6 bases). V lost 4 bases and J 4 bases, leaving 13 bases between the germline ends. Germline V gene lookup returns CDR1 SGHVS and CDR2 FQNEAQ. CDR3 size: 14 residues. The chain's CDR3 is CASSSQGFGTEAFF. The CDR3, as DNA: TGTGCCAGCAGCTCACAGGGTTTCGGCACTGAAGCTTTCTTT. Full variable domain (missing parts from reference TRBV7-8 and TRBJ1-1): GAGVSQSPRYKVAKRGQDVALRCDPISGHVSLFWYQQALGQGPEFLTYFQNEAQLDKSGLPSDRFFAERPEGSVSTLKIQRTQQEDSAVYLCASSSQGFGTEAFFGQGTRLTVV.

This chain links TRBV5-4 with TRBJ2-7; TRBD2 is a possible D gene (5 bases). The germline V gene encodes CDR1 SGHNT and CDR2 YYREEE (reference sequence). The V end lost 4 bases, the J end lost 4 bases, and 15 bases lay between the germline ends. This CDR3 is built from 14 residues. CDR3 protein: CASSPRPGEYEQYF. CDR3 nucleotides: TGTGCCAGCAGCCCCCGGCCCGGGGAGTACGAGCAGTACTTC.

The chain is built from TRBV9 and TRBJ1-1; no reliable D call. There are 16 residues in the CDR3. Germline-derived CDR1 and CDR2 are SGDLS and YYNGEE. Trimming removed 3 bases from V and 0 bases from J, with 15 bases in between. The CDR3 DNA is TGTGCCAGCAGCGCCTTCATCACAGAGATGAACACTGAAGCTTTCTTT. Protein: CASSAFITEMNTEAFF.

CDR3 sequence reads: CASSLGPSGGAEQYF. The CDR3 bases are TGTGCCAGCAGCTTAGGGCCCAGCGGGGGGGCCGAGCAGTACTTC. The genes are TRBV3-1 (or the pseudogene TRBV3-2) and TRBJ2-7; 10 bases agree with TRBD2. The germline V gene encodes CDR1 LGHDT and CDR2 YNNKEL (reference sequence). This CDR3 spans 15 amino acids. V lost 5 bases and J lost 6; bases outside the gene matches: 10.

The chain uses TRBV28 and TRBJ1-2, with D tentatively TRBD1 (5 bases). CDR3 length equals 15 residues. CDR1 is MDHEN, CDR2 SYDVKM, per germline. V was trimmed by 6 bases and J by 6 bases, leaving 20 bases between them. DNA for the CDR3: TGTGCCAGCAGAACGGTCGCAGGGTGGGTGAATGGCTACACCTTC. Its protein product is CASRTVAGWVNGYTF.

The rearrangement uses TRBV2 and TRBJ1-3; D call uncertain. The V end was cut by 1 base, the J end by 0 bases, with 7 bases between. CDR3 size: 15 residues. The germline gives CDR1 SNHLY, CDR2 FYNNEI. The DNA of the CDR3 is TGTGCCAGCAGTGAAGAGGACTTCTCTGGAAACACCATATATTTT. This translates into CASSEEDFSGNTIYF. The full variable domain, completed using reference TRBV2 and TRBJ1-3, is EPEVTQTPSHQVTQMGQEVILRCVPISNHLYFYWYRQILGQKVEFLVSFYNNEISEKSEIFDDQFSVERPDGSNFTLKIRSTKLEDSAMYFCASSEEDFSGNTIYFGEGSWLTVV.